This TCR beta chain was retrieved from a study of T cells in Graves' hyperthyroidism and ophthalmopathy. Used for diagnoses were clinical symptoms, serum thyroxine and TRAb, thyroid ultrasound and orbital computed tomography. The CDR3 regions of TCR beta were amplified from RNA transcripts. A first-round RT-PCR of the TCR CDR3 used the HTBI primer set. TCRdb fed the multiplex PCR reads into MiXCR, producing one record per CDR3 protein. The sample yields 540,000 or so distinct CDR3 sequences, more than 45% seen once. This CDR3 has 15 residues. Germline values: CDR1 SGHTA, CDR2 FQGNSA. As to this clonotype: Its antigen is still unknown. Compared with germline, one end of the junction differs, possibly owing to a read error.

Findings and caveats of the study: The model foresaw ophthalmopathy a median around seven months prior to onset. The majority of expanded thyroid clonotypes above 0.001 also appeared in blood.

V usage is TRBV7-2 and J usage is TRBJ2-5; TRBD2 matches at 7 bases. The receptor was derived from an adult woman with Graves' disease, either hyperthyroidism or ophthalmopathy (not recorded which). The specimen sequenced was peripheral blood or thyroid tissue (not recorded which). The CDR3, as DNA: TGCGCCAGCAGCTTAAACCCGGGAGGCCAAGAGACCCAGTACTTC. Translating gives CASSLNPGGQETQYF.